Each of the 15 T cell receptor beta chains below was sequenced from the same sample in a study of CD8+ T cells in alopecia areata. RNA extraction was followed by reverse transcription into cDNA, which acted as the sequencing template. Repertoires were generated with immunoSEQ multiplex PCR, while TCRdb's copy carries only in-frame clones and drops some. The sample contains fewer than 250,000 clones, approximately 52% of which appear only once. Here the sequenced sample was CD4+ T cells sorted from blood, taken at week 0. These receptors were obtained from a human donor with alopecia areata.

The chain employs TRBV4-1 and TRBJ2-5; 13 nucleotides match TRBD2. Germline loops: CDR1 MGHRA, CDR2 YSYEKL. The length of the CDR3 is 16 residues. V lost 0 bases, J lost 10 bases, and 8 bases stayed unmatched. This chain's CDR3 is CASSQDQTSGRTDQYF. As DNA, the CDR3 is TGCGCCAGCAGCCAAGATCAGACTAGCGGGAGGACGGACCAGTACTTC.

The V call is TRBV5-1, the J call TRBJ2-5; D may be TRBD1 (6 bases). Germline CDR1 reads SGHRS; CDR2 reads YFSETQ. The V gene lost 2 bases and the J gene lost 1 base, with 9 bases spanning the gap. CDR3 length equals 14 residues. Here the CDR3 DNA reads TGCGCCAGCAGCTTCCAGGGGCCCCAAGAGACCCAGTACTTC. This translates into CASSFQGPQETQYF.

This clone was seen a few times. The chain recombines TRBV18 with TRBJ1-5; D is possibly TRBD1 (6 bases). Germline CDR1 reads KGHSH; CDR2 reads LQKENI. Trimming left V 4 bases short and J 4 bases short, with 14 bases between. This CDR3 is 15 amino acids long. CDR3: CASSHTGRGNQPQHF. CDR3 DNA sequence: TGTGCCAGCTCACACACAGGGCGCGGAAATCAGCCCCAGCATTTT.

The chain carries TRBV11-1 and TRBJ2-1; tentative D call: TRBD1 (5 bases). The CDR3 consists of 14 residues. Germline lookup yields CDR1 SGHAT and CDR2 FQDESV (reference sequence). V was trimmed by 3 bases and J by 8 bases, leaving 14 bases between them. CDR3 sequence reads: CASSLFQGFDEQFF. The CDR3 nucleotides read TGTGCCAGCAGCTTGTTTCAGGGTTTCGATGAGCAGTTCTTC.

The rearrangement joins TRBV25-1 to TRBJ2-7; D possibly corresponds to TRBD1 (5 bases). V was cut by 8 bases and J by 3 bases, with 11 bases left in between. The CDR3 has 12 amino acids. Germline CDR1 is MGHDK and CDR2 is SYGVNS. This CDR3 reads CASSIDSYEQYF. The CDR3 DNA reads TGTGCCAGCTCCATTGACAGCTACGAGCAGTACTTC.

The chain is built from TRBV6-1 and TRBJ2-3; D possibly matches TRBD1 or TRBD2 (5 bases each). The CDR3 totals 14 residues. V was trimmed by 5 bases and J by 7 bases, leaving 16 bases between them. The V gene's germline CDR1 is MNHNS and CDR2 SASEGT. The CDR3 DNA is TGTGCCAGCAGTAACCGGACTGGGGCCCATACGCAGTATTTT. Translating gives CASSNRTGAHTQYF.

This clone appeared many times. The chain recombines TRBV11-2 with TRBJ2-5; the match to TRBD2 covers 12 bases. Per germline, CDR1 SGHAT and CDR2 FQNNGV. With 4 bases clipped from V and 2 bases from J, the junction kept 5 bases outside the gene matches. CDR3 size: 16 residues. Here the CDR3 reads CASSSGLAGPQETQYF. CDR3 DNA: TGTGCCAGCAGCTCCGGACTAGCGGGGCCACAAGAGACCCAGTACTTC.

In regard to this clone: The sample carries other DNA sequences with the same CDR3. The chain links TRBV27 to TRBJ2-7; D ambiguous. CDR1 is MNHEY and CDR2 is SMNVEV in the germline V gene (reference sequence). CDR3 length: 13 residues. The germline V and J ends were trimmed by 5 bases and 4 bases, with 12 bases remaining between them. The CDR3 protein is CASSLLPSYEQYF. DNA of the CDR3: TGTGCCAGCAGTCTTCTCCCGTCTTACGAGCAGTACTTC.

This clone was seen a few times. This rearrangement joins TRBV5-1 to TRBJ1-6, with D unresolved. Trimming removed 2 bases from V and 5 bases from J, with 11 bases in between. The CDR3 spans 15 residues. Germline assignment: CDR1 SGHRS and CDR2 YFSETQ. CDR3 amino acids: CASSLAQRDNSPLHF. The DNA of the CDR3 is TGCGCCAGCAGCTTAGCACAGCGAGATAATTCACCCCTCCACTTT.

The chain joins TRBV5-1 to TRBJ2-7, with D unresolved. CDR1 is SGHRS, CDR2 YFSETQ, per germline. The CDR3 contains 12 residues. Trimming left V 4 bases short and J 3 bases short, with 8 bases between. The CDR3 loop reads CASSHSVYEQYF. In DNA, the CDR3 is TGCGCCAGCAGCCACTCAGTCTACGAGCAGTACTTC. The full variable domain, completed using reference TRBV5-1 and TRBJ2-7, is KAGVTQTPRYLIKTRGQQVTLSCSPISGHRSVSWYQQTPGQGLQFLFEYFSETQRNKGNFPGRFSGRQFSNSRSEMNVSTLELGDSALYLCASSHSVYEQYFGPGTRLTVT.

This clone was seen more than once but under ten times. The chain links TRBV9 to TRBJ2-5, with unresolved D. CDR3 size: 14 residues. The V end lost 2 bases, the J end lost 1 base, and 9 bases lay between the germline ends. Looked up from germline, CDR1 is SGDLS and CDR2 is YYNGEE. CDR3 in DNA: TGTGCCAGCAGCGTTAGAGACCTCCAAGAGACCCAGTACTTC. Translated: CASSVRDLQETQYF.

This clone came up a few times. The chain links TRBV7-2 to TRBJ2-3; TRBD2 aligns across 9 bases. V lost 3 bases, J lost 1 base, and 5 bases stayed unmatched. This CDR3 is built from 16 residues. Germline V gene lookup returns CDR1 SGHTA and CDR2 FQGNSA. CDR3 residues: CASSFVSGGRTDTQYF. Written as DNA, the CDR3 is TGTGCCAGCAGCTTCGTGAGCGGGGGGCGCACAGATACGCAGTATTTT.

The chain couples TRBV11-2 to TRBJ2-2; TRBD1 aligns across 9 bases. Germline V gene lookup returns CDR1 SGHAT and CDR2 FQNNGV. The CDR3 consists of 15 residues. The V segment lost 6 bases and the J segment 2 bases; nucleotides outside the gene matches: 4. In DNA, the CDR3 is TGTGCCAGCAGGCGACAGGGGGGAAACACCGGGGAGCTGTTTTTT. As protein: CASRRQGGNTGELFF.

The CDR3: CASSVVAGPGGSPLHF. The CDR3 DNA reads as TGTGCCAGCAGCGTAGTCGCGGGGCCAGGTGGTTCACCCCTCCACTTT. The chain uses TRBV9 and TRBJ1-6; a possible D gene is TRBD1 (5 bases). The V and J ends lost 0 bases and 9 bases respectively, with 16 bases between them. The CDR3 is 16 amino acids. Per germline, CDR1 SGDLS and CDR2 YYNGEE.

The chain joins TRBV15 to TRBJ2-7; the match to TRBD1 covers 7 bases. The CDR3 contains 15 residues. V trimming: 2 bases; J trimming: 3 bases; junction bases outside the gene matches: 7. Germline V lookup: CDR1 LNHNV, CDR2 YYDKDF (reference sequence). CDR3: CATSRPGDRYYEQYF. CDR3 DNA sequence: TGTGCCACCAGCAGACCAGGGGACAGATACTACGAGCAGTACTTC. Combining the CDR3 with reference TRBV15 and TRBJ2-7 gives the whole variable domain DAMVIQNPRYQVTQFGKPVTLSCSQTLNHNVMYWYQQKSSQAPKLLFHYYDKDFNNEADTPDNFQSRRPNTSFCFLDIRSPGLGDTAMYLCATSRPGDRYYEQYFGPGTRLTVT.